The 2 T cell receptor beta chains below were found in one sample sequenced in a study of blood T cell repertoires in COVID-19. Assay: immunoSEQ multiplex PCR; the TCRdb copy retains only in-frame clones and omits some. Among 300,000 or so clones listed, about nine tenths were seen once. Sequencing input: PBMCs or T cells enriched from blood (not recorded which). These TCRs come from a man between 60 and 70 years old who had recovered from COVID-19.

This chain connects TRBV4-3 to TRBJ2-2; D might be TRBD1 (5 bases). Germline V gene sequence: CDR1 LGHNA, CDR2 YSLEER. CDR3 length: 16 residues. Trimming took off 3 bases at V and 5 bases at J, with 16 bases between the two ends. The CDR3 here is CASSQIRGRETGELFF. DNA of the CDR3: TGCGCCAGCAGCCAGATTAGAGGCAGGGAAACCGGGGAGCTGTTTTTT.

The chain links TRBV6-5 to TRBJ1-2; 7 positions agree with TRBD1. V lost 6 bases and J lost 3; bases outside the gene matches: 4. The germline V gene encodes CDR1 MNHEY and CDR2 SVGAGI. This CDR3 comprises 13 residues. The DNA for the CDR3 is TGTGCCAGCAGGCCCGGGACAGACTATGGCTACACCTTC. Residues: CASRPGTDYGYTF.